These 9 T cell receptor beta chains came from one sample sequenced in a study of T cell repertoires in cytomegalovirus infection. TCRdb independently ran MiXCR on the reads; one entry per CDR3 protein. Here the sample spans around 330,000 distinct CDR3 sequences, about a sixth being singletons. Sequencing input: PBMCs. These receptors came from a human donor in good health (CMV status not recorded). Some clones in this sample may be carry-over from other donors' samples.

This clonotype was counted a few times. This chain connects TRBV29-1 to TRBJ1-1; the match to TRBD1 covers 9 bases. Germline-derived CDR1 and CDR2 are SQVTM and ANQGSEA. The V gene end was trimmed by 5 bases and the J gene end by 1 base; junction bases not matched to a gene: 2. This CDR3 has 13 amino acids. The CDR3 spells CSVQQGANTEAFF. The CDR3 DNA follows: TGCAGCGTTCAACAGGGGGCGAACACTGAAGCTTTCTTT. The full variable domain, completed using reference TRBV29-1 and TRBJ1-1, is SAVISQKPSRDICQRGTSLTIQCQVDSQVTMMFWYRQQPGQSLTLIATANQGSEATYESGFVIDKFPISRPNLTFSTLTVSNMSPEDSSIYLCSVQQGANTEAFFGQGTRLTVV.

The sample holds a few counts of this clonotype. The chain joins TRBV19 to TRBJ2-3, with TRBD2 matching 8 bases. V shed 9 bases and J 4 bases; nucleotides not matched to a gene: 15. CDR3 size: 16 residues. Per the germline V gene, CDR1 is LNHDA and CDR2 is SQIVND (reference sequence). The CDR3 loop reads CASQWDSGVNADTQYF. DNA for the CDR3: TGTGCCAGCCAATGGGATAGCGGGGTAAACGCAGATACGCAGTATTTT.

This clonotype was detected ten times or more. V gene TRBV7-2 combines with J gene TRBJ2-3; 7 nucleotides align to TRBD2. CDR3 size: 16 residues. J gave up 6 bases and V 3 bases, and 12 bases lay outside the gene matches. Per the germline V gene, CDR1 is SGHTA and CDR2 is FQGNSA. CDR3 bases: TGTGCCAGCAGCTTTAGAGCGGGGCGATGGGGTGATACGCAGTATTTT. Translation gives CASSFRAGRWGDTQYF.

This clonotype was detected ten times or more. The rearrangement uses TRBV7-2 and TRBJ1-2, with TRBD1 identical over 10 bases. The ends lost 1 base at V and 5 bases at J; junction bases unmatched: 4. The V gene's germline CDR1 is SGHTA and CDR2 FQGNSA. This CDR3 has 15 residues. CDR3 nucleotide sequence: TGTGCCAGCAGCTTAGGGGCGGGACAGGGGTATGGCTACACCTTC. This encodes CASSLGAGQGYGYTF.

The chain couples TRBV6-2 or TRBV6-3 to TRBJ1-5; the match to TRBD1 covers 8 bases. CDR1 MNHEY and CDR2 SVGEGT come from the germline V gene. V lost 3 bases to trimming and J lost 7 bases; unmatched junction nucleotides: 17. This CDR3 contains 18 residues. CDR3: CASSYPGPPATGEQPQHF. DNA of the CDR3: TGTGCCAGCAGTTATCCGGGGCCGCCGGCGACAGGGGAGCAGCCCCAGCATTTT.

This clonotype was seen a few times. This chain joins TRBV29-1 and TRBJ1-2, with TRBD1 as a possible D gene (5 bases). Germline V lookup: CDR1 SQVTM, CDR2 ANQGSEA. The V end was cut by 4 bases, the J end by 2 bases, with 8 bases between. The length of the CDR3 is 12 residues. The CDR3 sequence: CSVGTHNYGYTF. CDR3 DNA: TGCAGCGTTGGGACACACAACTATGGCTACACCTTC.

This clonotype was found many times. V usage is TRBV28 and J usage is TRBJ1-5, with D possibly TRBD1 on 5 matching bases. The CDR3 has 15 amino acids. V was trimmed by 4 bases and J by 1 base, leaving 11 bases between them. Germline lookup yields CDR1 MDHEN and CDR2 SYDVKM. The CDR3 nucleotides read TGTGCCAGCAGTTCGAGCACAGGAAGCAATCAGCCCCAGCATTTT. Its translation: CASSSSTGSNQPQHF.

This clonotype was recorded a few times. V usage is TRBV6-2 or TRBV6-3 and J usage is TRBJ1-5; maybe TRBD1 (5 bases). Trimming cost V 1 base and J 0 bases, with 16 bases left between them. This CDR3 has 18 residues. Germline V gives CDR1 MNHEY, CDR2 SVGEGT. CDR3 protein: CASSYYPRGLYSNQPQHF. As DNA, the CDR3 is TGTGCCAGCAGTTACTACCCCCGGGGACTTTATAGCAATCAGCCCCAGCATTTT.

In its sample, this clonotype was seen many times. The chain carries TRBV10-3 and TRBJ2-7, with 8 positions matching TRBD1. Unmatched junction bases numbered 7, after V lost 9 bases and J lost 3 bases. The CDR3 spans 13 residues. The germline gives CDR1 ENHRY, CDR2 SYGVKD. Here the CDR3 reads CAIQTGENYEQYF. The CDR3 bases are TGTGCCATTCAGACAGGGGAGAACTACGAGCAGTACTTC.